These 2 T cell receptor beta chains were all obtained from the same sample, sequenced in a study of blood T cells in healthy people across ages. The second PCR ran about 6 to 12 cycles with a sample-barcoded 5' primer and J-beta primers. From the 5' RACE reads, TCRdb called clonotypes with MiXCR, one entry per CDR3 protein. The data hold 1.5 million to 2 million distinct CDR3 sequences, with 49% observed a single time. Input material: blood. All receptors derive from a woman between 40 and 55 years old in good health.

This clonotype was observed a few times. Germline is not matched at one junction end, which may reflect a read error. The chain couples TRBV29-1 to TRBJ2-1; D is unresolved. Germline V CDR1 and CDR2: SQVTM, ANQGSEA. The CDR3 is 11 residues long. CDR3 region: CSGEDQSGGFF. CDR3 sequence (DNA): TGCAGCGGTGAAGATCAAAGTGGCGGGTTCTTC.

This rearrangement joins TRBV4-3 to TRBJ1-1; possible D gene TRBD1, 5 bases. The CDR3 extends over 16 amino acids. Looked up from germline, CDR1 is LGHNA and CDR2 is YSLEER. The ends were cut back, 0 bases at V and 2 bases at J, with 13 bases in the middle. The CDR3 coding sequence is TGCGCCAGCAGCCAAGATTACGGGGCCCGAAACACTGAAGCTTTCTTT. Translating gives CASSQDYGARNTEAFF.